This note documents a single TCR beta chain sequence. It has no known antigen specificity. Library preparation used the immunoSEQ multiplex PCR assay. For the multiplex PCR, a mixture combining 60 forward primers for TCR Vbeta segments and 13 reverse primers for TCR Jbeta segments was used. A multiplex PCR assay on genomic DNA amplified the CDR3 region of rearranged TCR beta genes. On the Illumina HiSeq System, the amplified TCR beta libraries were sequenced as 87-base-pair reads. As for the original processing: A later analysis counted tens of millions of unique TCR beta chains across the 550 to 750 repertoires, and some 11 million of these chains were shared by at least two donors. To remove PCR and sequencing errors, raw reads were error-corrected and collapsed into unique sequences using a nearest-neighbor algorithm that merged closely related sequences. Alignment of CDR3 sequences to IMGT reference sequences was used to assign V, D and J gene segments. For a sequence to be retained, at least a six-nucleotide match to both a V gene segment and a J gene segment was required. A rearrangement was called productive if the CDR3 had no stop codons and remained in frame with V and J, and every other rearrangement was called non-productive. Following IMGT convention, CDR3 was defined as the stretch from the second conserved V-encoded cysteine up to the conserved J-encoded phenylalanine. The earlier analysis of some 580 of the donors excluded any sequence lacking an unambiguous match to a single V gene segment. An earlier analysis of over 450 of the donors classified V segments as functional when productive rearrangements were above 56.7% and as segregating when the standard deviation between donors was above 5%. A statistical classification framework was built to diagnose cytomegalovirus status from the catalog of TCR beta chain sequences. In a later analysis, TCR nucleotide sequences were compared against IMGT/GENE-DB human TR gene sequences so that V and J genes could be assigned. Using the TCRdist pipeline, a later analysis assigned CDR3 sequences along with most-parsimonious VDJ recombination scenarios. In a later analysis, each TCR beta chain was defined by its CDR3 amino acid sequence together with its V-gene family, and reads without a unique V-gene family were excluded. As a way to deal with suspected cross-contamination and a sequencing artifact, a later analysis dropped roughly 600 nucleotide sequences that were highly shared and had low generation probability. For each public chain, a later analysis derived a clonal expansion index from normalized ranks of inferred template counts within each repertoire. In a later analysis, generation probabilities were computed using a VDJ recombination model fitted to out-of-frame rearrangements, and the results were checked against IGoR. A later analysis scored TCR-TCR, TCR-HLA and TCR-CMV co-occurrence with hypergeometric tests, applying a repertoire-size bias correction to TCR pairs. In a later analysis, false discovery rates were estimated by permuting HLA or CMV assignments 20 times. In a later analysis, co-occurring TCRs were grouped with DBSCAN, and TCRdist sequence similarity was added when clustering was performed within HLA-allele-positive subsets. Repertoires with fewer than 30,000 or more than 120,000 public chains were left out of co-occurrence clustering, as were about 5 repertoires with anomalous nucleotide sharing. TCRdb holds this immuneACCESS table with in-frame rearrangements only. Some clones are missing; in checked studies, unresolved V genes explain under half, and the rest has no known cause. Clone size and the V and J calls come from that table; the DNA yielded D and trimming. This sample's records show fewer than 85,000 clones. The top ten clonotypes cover about 4.2% of the sample.

This entry belongs to a study of cytomegalovirus exposure and HLA in healthy donors (dated by TCRdb to about 2017). At the level of the whole study: An earlier analysis of fewer than 750 of the donors reported 250 to 350 Gb of sequence data and around 120 million unique TCR beta sequences obtained from around 170 million T cells. Along with the approximately 700-subject first cohort, a separate validation cohort of more than 90 different subjects was used. Every repertoire in the discovery cohort had been generated on one and the same sequencing platform. The number of typed donors differed by locus: about 629-630 for A, B, C, DRB1 and DQB1; roughly 510 for DQA1; 606 for DPA1; and some 470 for DPB1. The study combined high-throughput TCR immunosequencing, statistical association of individual TCRs with disease status, and machine learning to predict cytomegalovirus infection status. An early release covering about 600 HLA-typed donors comprised roughly 300 gigabases of sequencing data and tens of millions of unique TCR sequences. Because of strong linkage in the cohort, roughly five DR-DQ haplotypes were treated as single units for association and clustering. Donor age, sex, ethnicity and CMV serostatus were collected together with the repertoire data. A later genetic analysis used genome-wide SNP genotypes for about three fifths of the 666 donors, treating that subset as a discovery cohort. Class I and class II HLA loci were covered by the typing at four-digit resolution. An earlier analysis of several hundred of the donors applied high-throughput TCR beta sequencing to assess whether each TCR beta V gene segment acted as functional or pseudogenic. In a later analysis, previously published TCR beta repertoires from several hundred donors were re-analyzed and high-resolution HLA genotyping was added so that TCR occurrence patterns could be studied. The study profiled the T cell repertoires of about 720 subjects by immunosequencing and related them to cytomegalovirus serostatus. The later analysis used no new phenotypic data to find candidate immune exposures, relying instead on TCR beta sequences and their occurrence across donors. The aim of the study was to test whether cataloging public T cell receptors could identify signatures of past pathogen exposure. Among the roughly 380 genotyped donors, under 90% belonged to the genetic ancestry cluster associated with self-reported Caucasian donors. Across around 400 genotyped donors of the cohort, an average of roughly 250,000 unique TCR beta nucleotide sequences per donor were sequenced, and 15% to 20% of those sequences were non-productive. Summary of the overall study and its limitations: The cohort was sequenced for TCR beta chains only, and without alpha or paired-chain data the features that could be detected were limited. Most TCR sequences were observed very rarely across donors, whereas some public TCRs were present in many individuals. In both the original and validation cohorts, the classifier was reported to diagnose cytomegalovirus status with high specificity and sensitivity. In an earlier analysis of approximately 590 of the donors, most TCR beta V segments were observed in productive rearrangements about 87% or about 30% of the time, broadly matching IMGT annotations. In a later analysis, TCR association rates were found to vary across HLA loci, with the most associated TCRs seen for DRB1 alleles and the fewest for HLA-C alleles. In a later analysis, several top co-occurrence clusters were reported to appear linked to parvovirus B19, influenza, CMV and Epstein-Barr virus. Linkage disequilibrium might explain the correlated functional status among segregating V segments, but an unknown experimental factor could not be ruled out. Specific HLA alleles were associated with 15,000 to 20,000 TCR beta sequences at a false discovery rate of 0.05 in a later analysis. Strong co-occurrence of HLA alleles, especially DR and DQ, made assigning TCR associations to individual alleles difficult. According to a later genetic analysis, donors in an Asian-associated ancestry cluster had fewer N-insertions in productive TCRs than the approximately 650-donor mean. Immune exposure information for the cohort was limited to CMV serostatus. In a later analysis, most CMV-associated TCR beta chains were found to appear HLA-restricted, with HLA associations seemingly driven largely by CMV exposure. A few of the identified cytomegalovirus-associated TCR beta chains were confirmed in vitro to be specific for cytomegalovirus antigens. The 87-base-pair reads could not distinguish some IMGT-functional V segments, including TRBV6-2 and TRBV6-3, so those segments were excluded. Because counts were too low, roughly 16 rarely observed V segments, including chromosome 9 orphons, were excluded from the earlier analysis of a few hundred of the donors. In the study, 150 to 200 TCR beta chains were listed as associated with cytomegalovirus. In a later analysis, HLA-associated TCR beta chains showed more clonal expansion and lower generation probabilities than non-associated chains that were equally common. A further reported finding was that TCR beta sequences accurately predicted the HLA-A and HLA-B alleles for most subjects in the first cohort. An association between a missense DCLRE1C variant and V-gene and J-gene trimming of TCR beta chains was found in a later genetic analysis and replicated in an independent cohort. Because HLA typing was missing for some donors at each locus, association tests included only the typed subset. A cluster of highly shared sequence variants was judged likely to be a technical artifact of the sequencing pipeline. The presence/absence analyses assumed that sequencing depth was roughly uniform across donors, and that assumption may not be true. According to the authors, the approach could potentially be generalized to other disease states and immunological phenotypes.

In total, just over 650 healthy bone marrow donors made up the cohort. All cohort members were sampled while nominally healthy, although unrecorded immune exposures were likely present. The donor was CMV seronegative and belonged to the group of 352 seronegative cohort members. A peripheral blood sample was provided by each donor, and peripheral blood mononuclear cells were used for TCR beta sequencing. Genomic DNA extraction from the blood cell samples was performed with the Qiagen DNeasy Blood Extraction Kit. CDR1 SGHRS and CDR2 YFSETQ were looked up in the germline V gene. Spanning cysteine to phenylalanine, the CDR3 consists of 15 amino acids. Of all the DNA, just the CDR3 is kept, 45 bases in frame from base 1. Trimming takes 2 bases off V and 6 bases off J; junction bases not matched to a gene: 9.

The clonotype was recovered from a man aged 30-40 years in good health and CMV-seronegative. The sequencing input was PBMCs. The chain is assembled from TRBV5-1 and TRBJ2-7; a stretch of 9 junction bases matches TRBD1. The CDR3 sequence is CASSFPGTGLAEQYF. In nucleotide form, the sequence is TGCGCCAGCAGCTTCCCCGGGACAGGGCTTGCCGAGCAGTACTTC.